Included here is one TCR beta chain sequence, with context. The germline gives CDR1 SGHRS, CDR2 YFSETQ. The CDR3 runs 15 residues. The V segment lost 5 bases and the J segment 6 bases; nucleotides outside the gene matches: 12. This entry comes from a study of blood T cells in healthy people across ages. Through a sample-barcoded 5' primer and a J-beta primer mix, a second PCR was run for roughly 6 to 12 cycles. From the 5' RACE reads, TCRdb called clonotypes with MiXCR, one entry per CDR3 protein. The sample holds roughly 1.9 million distinct CDR3 sequences, more than 35% seen once. Specimen: blood. The chain is built from TRBV5-1 and TRBJ2-7, with 9 bases matching TRBD1. The sequence derives from a human donor in good health. CDR3 sequence: CASSPGGTGSFEQYF. CDR3 in DNA: TGCGCCAGCAGTCCCGGGGGGACAGGGAGCTTCGAGCAGTACTTC. Full variable domain (outside the CDR3, taken from reference TRBV5-1 and TRBJ2-7): KAGVTQTPRYLIKTRGQQVTLSCSPISGHRSVSWYQQTPGQGLQFLFEYFSETQRNKGNFPGRFSGRQFSNSRSEMNVSTLELGDSALYLCASSPGGTGSFEQYFGPGTRLTVT.